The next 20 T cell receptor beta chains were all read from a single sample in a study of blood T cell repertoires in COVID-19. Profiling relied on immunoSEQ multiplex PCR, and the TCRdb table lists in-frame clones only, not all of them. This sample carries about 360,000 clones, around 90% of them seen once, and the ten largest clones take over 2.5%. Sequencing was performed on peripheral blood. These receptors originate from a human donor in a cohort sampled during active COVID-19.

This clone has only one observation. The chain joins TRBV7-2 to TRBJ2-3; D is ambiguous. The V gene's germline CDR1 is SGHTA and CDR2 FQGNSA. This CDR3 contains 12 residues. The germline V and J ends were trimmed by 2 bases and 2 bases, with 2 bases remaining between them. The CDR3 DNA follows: TGTGCCAGCAGCTTATACACAGATACGCAGTATTTT. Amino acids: CASSLYTDTQYF. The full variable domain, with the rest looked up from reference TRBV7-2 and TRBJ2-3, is GAGVSQSPSNKVTEKGKDVELRCDPISGHTALYWYRQSLGQGLEFLIYFQGNSAPDKSGLPSDRFSAERTGGSVSTLTIQRTQQEDSAVYLCASSLYTDTQYFGPGTRLTVL.

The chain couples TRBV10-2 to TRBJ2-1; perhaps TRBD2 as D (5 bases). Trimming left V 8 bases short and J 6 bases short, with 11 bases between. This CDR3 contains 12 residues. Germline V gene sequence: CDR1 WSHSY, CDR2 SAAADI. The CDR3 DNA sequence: TGCGCCAGCCACCCGGGGAGCAATGAGCAGTTCTTC. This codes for CASHPGSNEQFF.

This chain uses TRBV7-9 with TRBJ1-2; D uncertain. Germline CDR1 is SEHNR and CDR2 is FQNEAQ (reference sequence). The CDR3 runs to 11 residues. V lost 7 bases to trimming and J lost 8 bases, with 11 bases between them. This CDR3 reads CASTSLEGYTF. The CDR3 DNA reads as TGTGCCAGCACCTCCCTTGAGGGCTACACCTTC.

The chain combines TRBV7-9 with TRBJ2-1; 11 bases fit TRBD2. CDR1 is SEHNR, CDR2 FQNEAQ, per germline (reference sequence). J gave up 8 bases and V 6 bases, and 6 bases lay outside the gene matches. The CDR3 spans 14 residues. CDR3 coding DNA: TGTGCCAGCAGAACTAGCGGGAGTAGAGATGAGCAGTTCTTC. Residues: CASRTSGSRDEQFF.

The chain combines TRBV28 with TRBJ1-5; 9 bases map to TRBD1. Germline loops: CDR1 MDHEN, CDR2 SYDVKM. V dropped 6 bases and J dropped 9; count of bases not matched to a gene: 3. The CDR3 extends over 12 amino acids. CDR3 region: CASRDRGGPQHF. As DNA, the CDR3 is TGTGCCAGCAGGGACAGGGGAGGGCCCCAGCATTTT.

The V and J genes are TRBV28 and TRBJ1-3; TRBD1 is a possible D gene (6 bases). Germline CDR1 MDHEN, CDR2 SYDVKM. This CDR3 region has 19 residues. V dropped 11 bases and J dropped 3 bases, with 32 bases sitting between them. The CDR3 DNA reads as TGTGCCTCAGCAGGGTCTGGGCCGAGACAGGCCCGGGGTGGAAACACCATATATTTT. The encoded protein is CASAGSGPRQARGGNTIYF.

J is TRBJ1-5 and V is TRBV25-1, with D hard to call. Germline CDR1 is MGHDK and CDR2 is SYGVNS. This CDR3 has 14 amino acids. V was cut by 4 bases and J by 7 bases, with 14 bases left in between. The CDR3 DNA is TGTGCCAGCAGTGCAAGTTCTGGAGGACAGCCCCAGCATTTT. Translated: CASSASSGGQPQHF.

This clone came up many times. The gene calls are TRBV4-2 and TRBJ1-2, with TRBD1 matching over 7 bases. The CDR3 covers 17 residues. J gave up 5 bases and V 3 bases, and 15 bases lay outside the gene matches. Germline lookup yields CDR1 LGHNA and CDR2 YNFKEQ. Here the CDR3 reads CASSQGTALRDTYGYTF. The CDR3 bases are TGTGCCAGCAGCCAGGGGACAGCCTTAAGGGACACTTATGGCTACACCTTC.

In DNA form, the CDR3 reads TGTGCCAGCAGTGAACCGCCAGGCATCACAGATACGCAGTATTTT. This encodes CASSEPPGITDTQYF. This chain connects TRBV2 to TRBJ2-3; the D is unclear. Germline V gives CDR1 SNHLY, CDR2 FYNNEI. The V and J ends lost 2 bases and 2 bases respectively, with 11 bases between them. The CDR3 sequence is 15 residues long.

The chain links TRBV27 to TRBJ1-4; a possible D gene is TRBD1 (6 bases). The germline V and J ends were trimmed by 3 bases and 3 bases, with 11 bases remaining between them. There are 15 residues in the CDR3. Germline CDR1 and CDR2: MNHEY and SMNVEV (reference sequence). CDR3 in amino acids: CASSLGGLANEKLFF. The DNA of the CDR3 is TGTGCCAGCAGTTTGGGGGGGCTGGCTAATGAAAAACTGTTTTTT.

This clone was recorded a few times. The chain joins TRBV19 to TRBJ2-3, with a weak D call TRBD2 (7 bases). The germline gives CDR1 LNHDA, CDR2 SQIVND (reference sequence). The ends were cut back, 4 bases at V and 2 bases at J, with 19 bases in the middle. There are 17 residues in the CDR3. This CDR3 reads CASSRGGGFPHTDTQYF. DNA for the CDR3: TGTGCCAGTAGTAGAGGGGGGGGGTTTCCTCACACAGATACGCAGTATTTT.

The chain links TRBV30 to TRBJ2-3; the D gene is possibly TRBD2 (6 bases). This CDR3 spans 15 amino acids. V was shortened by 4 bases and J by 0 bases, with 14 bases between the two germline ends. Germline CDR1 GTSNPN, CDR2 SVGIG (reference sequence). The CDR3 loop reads CAWNSLGTSTDTQYF. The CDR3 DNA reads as TGTGCCTGGAATTCGTTGGGGACTAGCACAGATACGCAGTATTTT.

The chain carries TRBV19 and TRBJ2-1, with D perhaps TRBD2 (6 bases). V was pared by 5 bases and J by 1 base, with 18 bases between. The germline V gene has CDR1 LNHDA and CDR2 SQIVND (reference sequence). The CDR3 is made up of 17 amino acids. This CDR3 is CASSPNIAGGSYNEQFF. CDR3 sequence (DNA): TGTGCCAGTAGTCCAAACATAGCCGGGGGATCCTACAATGAGCAGTTCTTC.

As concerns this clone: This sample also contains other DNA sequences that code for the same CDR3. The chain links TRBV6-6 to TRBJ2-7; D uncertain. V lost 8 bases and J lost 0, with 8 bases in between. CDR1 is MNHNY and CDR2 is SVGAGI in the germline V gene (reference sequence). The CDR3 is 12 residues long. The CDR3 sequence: CASRDSSYEQYF. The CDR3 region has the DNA TGTGCCAGCCGCGACTCCTCCTACGAGCAGTACTTC.

The CDR3 region is CASSIPDRGLYGYTF. In DNA form, the CDR3 reads TGTGCCAGTAGTATTCCGGACAGGGGGCTCTATGGCTACACCTTC. The chain couples TRBV19 to TRBJ1-2; 11 bases line up with TRBD1. Germline loops: CDR1 LNHDA, CDR2 SQIVND (reference sequence). CDR3 length: 15 amino acids. J lost 4 bases, V lost 3 bases, and 4 bases had no gene match.

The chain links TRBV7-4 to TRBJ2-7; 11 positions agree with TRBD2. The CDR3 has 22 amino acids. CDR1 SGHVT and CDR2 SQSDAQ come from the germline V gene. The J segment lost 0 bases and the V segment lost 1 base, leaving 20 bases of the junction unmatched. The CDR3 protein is CASSLDRTKWTSGRILSYEQYF. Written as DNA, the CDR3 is TGTGCCAGCAGCTTAGACCGGACTAAATGGACTAGCGGGCGGATCCTCTCCTACGAGCAGTACTTC.

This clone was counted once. In DNA form, the CDR3 reads TGTGCCAGCAGCCAAGTGACTCCCTTTAACATTCAGTACTTC. Encoded protein: CASSQVTPFNIQYF. The rearrangement uses TRBV4-2 and TRBJ2-4; D is undetermined. V was trimmed by 1 base and J by 7 bases, leaving 11 bases between them. CDR1 and CDR2 (germline): LGHNA, YNFKEQ. The CDR3 contains 14 residues.

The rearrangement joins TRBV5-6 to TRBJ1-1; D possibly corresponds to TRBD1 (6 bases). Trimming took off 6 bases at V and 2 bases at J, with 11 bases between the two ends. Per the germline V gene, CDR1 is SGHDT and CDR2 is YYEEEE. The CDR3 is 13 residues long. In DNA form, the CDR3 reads TGTGCCAGCACCTACAGGGTAAACACTGAAGCTTTCTTT. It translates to CASTYRVNTEAFF.

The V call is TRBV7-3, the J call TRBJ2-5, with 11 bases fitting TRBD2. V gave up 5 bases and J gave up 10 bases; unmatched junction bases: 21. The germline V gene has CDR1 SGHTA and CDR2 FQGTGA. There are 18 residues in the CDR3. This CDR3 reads CASSPRGLAAPFAGNQYF. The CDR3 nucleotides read TGTGCCAGCAGCCCCCGGGGACTAGCGGCCCCTTTCGCTGGTAACCAGTACTTC. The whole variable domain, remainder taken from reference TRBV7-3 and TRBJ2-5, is GAGVSQTPSNKVTEKGKYVELRCDPISGHTALYWYRQSLGQGPEFLIYFQGTGAADDSGLPNDRFFAVRPEGSVSTLKIQRTERGDSAVYLCASSPRGLAAPFAGNQYFGPGTRLLVL.

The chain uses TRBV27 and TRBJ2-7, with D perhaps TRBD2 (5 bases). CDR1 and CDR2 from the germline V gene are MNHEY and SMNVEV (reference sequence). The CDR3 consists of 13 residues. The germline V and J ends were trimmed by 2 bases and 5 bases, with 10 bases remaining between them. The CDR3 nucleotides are TGTGCCAGCAGTTTACGGGGAGCGAACGAGCAGTACTTC. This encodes CASSLRGANEQYF.